The T cell receptor (beta chain) under discussion was sequenced for a study of CD8+CD57+ T cells in acquired aplastic anemia. About the research overall: The DNA of sorted CD4+ and CD8+ cells averaged approximately 3.2 ug.

Germline V gene data show CDR1 as MNHEY and CDR2 as SVGAGI. The CDR3 has 12 amino acids. V was clipped by 4 bases and J by 8 bases, with 11 bases between them. CD8+CD57+ cell expansion had been shown by flow cytometry in patients chosen for sequencing. As a group, the patients uniformly had severe acquired aplastic anemia. Whole-study findings and limits: Patient and control CD8+ Simpson's diversity was not significantly different.

TCR beta VDJ and CDR3 profiles were obtained from a genomic DNA template. TCRdb reanalysed the reads using MiXCR and keeps one entry per CDR3 protein. The repertoire holds roughly 150,000 distinct CDR3 sequences, less than 60% seen once, with about 2.6% in the top ten. As to this clonotype: Its antigen remains unknown.

This sequence joins TRBV6-5 and TRBJ1-2, with D unclear. Source material: sorted CD4+, CD8+, or CD8+CD57+ T cells (not recorded which) from PBMCs. The origin of this receptor is a human donor with aplastic anemia. The CDR3 DNA sequence: TGTGCCAGCAGTTCAGTTGTTGCAGGCTACACCTTC. This encodes CASSSVVAGYTF.